This T cell receptor beta chain was sequenced for a study of cytomegalovirus exposure and HLA in healthy donors. Study conclusions and caveats: Many donors shared some public TCRs, even though most TCR sequences were rare. Owing to their indistinguishability, certain V segments, notably TRBV6-2 and TRBV6-3, were excluded.

Germline V lookup: CDR1 WSHSY, CDR2 SAAADI. The CDR3 sequence is 12 residues long. V was trimmed by 7 bases and J by 5 bases, leaving 12 bases between them. The PCR made use of 60 Vbeta and 13 Jbeta primers. Using immunoSEQ multiplex PCR, the repertoire was profiled, and TCRdb retains in-frame clones only, with some absent. The repertoire has 90,000 to 120,000 clones, around four fifths of them found once; the top ten carry 7.5% to 9%. This clone was recorded a few times. What it binds is not known. The V call is TRBV10-2, the J call TRBJ2-7; D might be TRBD1 (5 bases). Sequencing was performed on PBMCs. The source is a man aged 25-40 years in good health and CMV-seronegative. The CDR3 region has the DNA TGCGCCAGCATAGGGGTCAACCACGAGCAGTACTTC. Its protein is CASIGVNHEQYF.